This T cell receptor beta chain was sequenced in a study of cytomegalovirus exposure and HLA in healthy donors. Study findings and constraints: The investigators catalogued 150 or so TCR beta chains as cytomegalovirus-associated.

This clone has only one observation. What it binds is not known. The length of the CDR3 is 13 residues. The V gene's germline CDR1 is SGHTA and CDR2 FQGTGA. Trimming cost V 4 bases and J 4 bases, with 10 bases left between them. The PCR ran on 60 Vbeta and 13 Jbeta primers. Assay used: immunoSEQ multiplex PCR; TCRdb lists only in-frame clones, some missing. The table shows approximately 200,000 clones, with 60% to 80% occurring only once. What was sequenced was PBMCs. The chain couples TRBV7-3 to TRBJ2-5; D is unresolved. The receptor comes from a man between 18 and 35 years old in good health and CMV-seronegative. CDR3 amino acids: CASSSGWSETQYF. DNA for the CDR3: TGTGCCAGCAGCTCCGGGTGGTCAGAGACCCAGTACTTC.